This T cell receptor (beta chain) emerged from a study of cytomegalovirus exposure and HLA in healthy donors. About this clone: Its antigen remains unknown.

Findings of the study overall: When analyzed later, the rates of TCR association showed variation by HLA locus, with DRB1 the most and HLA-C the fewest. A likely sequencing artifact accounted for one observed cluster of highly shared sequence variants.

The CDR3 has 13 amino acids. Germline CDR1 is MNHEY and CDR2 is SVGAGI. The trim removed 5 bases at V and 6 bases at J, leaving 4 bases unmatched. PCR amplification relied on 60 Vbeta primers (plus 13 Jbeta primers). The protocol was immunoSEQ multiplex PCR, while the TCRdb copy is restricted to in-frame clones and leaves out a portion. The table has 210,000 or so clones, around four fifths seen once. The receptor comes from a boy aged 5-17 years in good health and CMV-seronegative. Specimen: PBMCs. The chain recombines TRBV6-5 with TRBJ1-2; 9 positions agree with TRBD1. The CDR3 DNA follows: TGTGCCAGCAGTCCCGGGACAGGGCATGGCTACACCTTC. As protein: CASSPGTGHGYTF.